These 5 T cell receptor beta chains were sequenced from one sample in a study of blood T cell repertoires in COVID-19. Here immunoSEQ multiplex PCR was the method, and the copy in TCRdb shows in-frame clones only, minus some. The sample lists 150,000 to 180,000 clones, 60% to 85% seen once, with approximately 1.8% in the top ten. Source material: peripheral blood. These receptors all come from a man aged 80 or over with acute or convalescent COVID-19.

The chain links TRBV7-9 to TRBJ2-2; 7 nucleotides line up with TRBD1. Trimming at V came to 5 bases and at J to 0 bases, leaving 6 bases not matched to a gene. The CDR3 loop spans 16 amino acids. Per germline, CDR1 SEHNR and CDR2 FQNEAQ (reference sequence). CDR3 protein: CASSQHRGANTGELFF. As DNA, the CDR3 is TGTGCCAGCAGCCAACACAGGGGCGCGAACACCGGGGAGCTGTTTTTT.

This rearrangement joins TRBV5-1 to TRBJ1-1; no reliable D call. Trimming left V 4 bases short and J 0 bases short, with 10 bases between. This CDR3 is built from 14 residues. Looked up from germline, CDR1 is SGHRS and CDR2 is YFSETQ. Written as DNA, the CDR3 is TGCGCCAGCAGCGAACAGCCTGTGAACACTGAAGCTTTCTTT. This codes for CASSEQPVNTEAFF.

The chain couples TRBV25-1 to TRBJ2-5; TRBD2 is a possible D gene (6 bases). CDR3 length: 16 amino acids. Looked up from germline, CDR1 is MGHDK and CDR2 is SYGVNS. The V gene lost 1 base and the J gene lost 8 bases, with 20 bases spanning the gap. In nucleotides, the CDR3 is TGTGCCAGCAGTGAATTGGGGACGGGGGATGTTGATACCCAGTACTTC. Translating it yields CASSELGTGDVDTQYF.

This clone was seen a handful of times. The rearrangement uses TRBV7-8 and TRBJ1-6, with 7 bases matching TRBD1. The ends lost 5 bases at V and 9 bases at J; junction bases unmatched: 10. CDR3 length: 15 amino acids. Germline V gene data show CDR1 as SGHVS and CDR2 as FQNEAQ. The DNA of the CDR3 is TGTGCCAGCAGCAAAACAGGGGAAGCGAGTTCACCCCTCCACTTT. As protein: CASSKTGEASSPLHF.

The chain links TRBV2 to TRBJ1-6; maybe TRBD1 (5 bases). The CDR3 runs 16 residues. V shed 6 bases and J shed 0 bases, with 12 bases lying between them. Per the germline V gene, CDR1 is SNHLY and CDR2 is FYNNEI. The CDR3 sequence: CASRDTTRSYNSPLHF. The CDR3 bases are TGTGCCAGCAGGGACACCACCCGCTCCTATAATTCACCCCTCCACTTT.